This T cell receptor (beta chain) came from a study of blood T cells in healthy people across ages. For the study at large: Template switching captured about one barcoded beta molecule per two T cells. General study findings and limits: A roughly linear fall in TCR beta diversity per million T cells was seen with increasing age. Investigators treated diversity estimates from one million T cells as underestimates.

CDR1 is LGHNA, CDR2 YNFKEQ, per germline. The CDR3 contains 15 residues. The ends were cut back, 3 bases at V and 0 bases at J, with 11 bases in the middle. A second roughly 7 to 12 cycle PCR used barcoded and J-beta primers. Every cDNA was tagged by a template-switch adaptor with 12 random nucleotides. TCRdb fed the 5' RACE reads into MiXCR, producing one record per CDR3 protein. The sample consists of roughly 1,800,000 distinct CDR3 sequences, approximately 50% of them appearing once. This clonotype was counted only a few times. Antigen specificity is unknown. Specimen: blood. The chain is built from TRBV4-2 and TRBJ1-1; no firm D call. The receptor's source is a middle-aged woman in good health. The DNA of the CDR3 is TGTGCCAGCAGCCACCCTACCGGCATGAACACTGAAGCTTTCTTT. Protein sequence: CASSHPTGMNTEAFF.